This T cell receptor beta chain was identified in a study of blood T cell repertoires in COVID-19. In the study overall: PBMCs, B-cell-depleted T cells, or T cells were the source of the cDNA or gDNA that made up the material.

Original analysis: Amplifying reference gene primers gave estimates of nucleated cell counts. Sequencing used immunoSEQ multiplex PCR; TCRdb keeps in-frame clones, though not all of them. V, J and clone size were drawn from that table, and D and trimming were deduced from the DNA. The data hold about 190,000 clones, with approximately 84% observed a single time. The CDR3 is 17 residues long. V lost 7 bases and J lost 1; bases outside the gene matches: 11. CDR1 and CDR2 from the germline V gene are SNHLY and FYNNEI. The TCR was taken from a woman in her seventies with active or convalescent COVID-19. The specimen was peripheral blood. The V and J genes are TRBV2 and TRBJ1-5, with 9 bases lining up with TRBD1. The CDR3 nucleotides read TGTGCCAGCATCCCCGACAGGGGGTCCTCCAGCAATCAGCCCCAGCATTTT. Its translation: CASIPDRGSSSNQPQHF.